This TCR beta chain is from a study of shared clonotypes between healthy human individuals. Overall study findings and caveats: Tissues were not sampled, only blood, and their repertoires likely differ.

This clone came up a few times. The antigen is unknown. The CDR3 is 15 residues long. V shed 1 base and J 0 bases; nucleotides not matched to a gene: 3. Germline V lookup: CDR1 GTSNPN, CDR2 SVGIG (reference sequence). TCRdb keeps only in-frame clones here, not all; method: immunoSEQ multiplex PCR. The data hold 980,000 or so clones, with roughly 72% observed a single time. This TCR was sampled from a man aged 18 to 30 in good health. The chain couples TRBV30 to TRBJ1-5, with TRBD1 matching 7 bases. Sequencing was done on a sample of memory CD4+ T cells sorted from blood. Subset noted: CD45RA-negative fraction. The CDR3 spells CAWSGDSTSNQPQHF. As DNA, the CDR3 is TGTGCCTGGAGTGGGGACAGCACTAGCAATCAGCCCCAGCATTTT.